The present entry profiles one TCR beta chain with its context. Its target is not known. Other DNA sequences from this sample encode an identical CDR3 as well. This entry comes from a study of shared clonotypes between healthy human individuals. General study results and limits: Donor clonotype sharing was expected to depend on sequencing depth. Against clonotypes common to all four donors, non-shared ones had lower generation probabilities. Collection of samples was limited to blood; tissue repertoires likely differ.

CDR3 length: 14 residues. The germline gives CDR1 MGHRA, CDR2 YSYEKL. Trimming shortened V by 3 bases and J by 2 bases, and 11 bases separated the two germline ends. Over several immunoSEQ plates, each subset's genomic DNA was distributed in even portions. Some clones are missing from TCRdb's copy, which holds only in-frame ones; the method was immunoSEQ multiplex PCR. Altogether approximately 1.9 million clones are present, roughly 93% being singletons, with the ten largest covering 1.5% to 2%. CD8 cells classed as naive were CD45RO-negative and positively selected for CCR7, excluding terminally differentiated effector memory CD45RA+ cells.

The source of this sequence is a man aged 18-30 years in good health. Some clones in this sample may be carry-over from other donors' samples. Input material: naive CD8+ T cells from PBMCs. This chain uses TRBV4-1 with TRBJ2-7, with unresolved D. The CDR3 sequence: CASSQGDGTYEQYF. In nucleotides, the CDR3 is TGCGCCAGCAGCCAGGGCGATGGAACCTACGAGCAGTACTTC.